This T cell receptor (beta chain) comes out of a study of siplizumab effects on memory and regulatory T cells. Overall study findings and caveats: Significant reduction of alloreactive sequences traceable to unstimulated CD4+ memory cells was observed with siplizumab. In unstimulated cells, naive T cells appeared more diverse than memory T cells and seemed major alloresponse contributors. Under siplizumab, an average roughly 63% of mappable alloreactive CD4+ clones were Treg-derived, compared with 25% to 30% in controls.

Comments on this clone: The antigen is not known.

Germline CDR1 reads LGHNA; CDR2 reads YNFKEQ. Trimming took 0 bases from V and 3 from J; bases not matched to a gene: 7. The CDR3 covers 17 residues. The data were produced by immunoSEQ multiplex PCR, yet TCRdb's version contains in-frame clones alone and is incomplete. The sample has 50,000 to 70,000 clones; around 96% are singletons. Material for sequencing was naive CD8+ T cells sorted from blood. The sequence came from a human donor in good health. The genes are TRBV4-2 and TRBJ2-7; 11 bases match TRBD2. The CDR3 reads CASSQEASGGNYYEQYF. The CDR3 nucleotides read TGTGCCAGCAGCCAAGAAGCTAGCGGGGGGAACTACTACGAGCAGTACTTC.